This entry lists 17 T cell receptor beta chains sequenced from one sample in a study of identical twins. One entry per CDR3 protein results from TCRdb running MiXCR on the 5' RACE reads. The table has about 730,000 distinct CDR3 sequences, over 20% seen once. The sample was also linked to a second study, of T cells expressing NK-cell markers.

The specimen was PBMCs. The receptors stem from a woman aged 18-29 years in good health.

This clonotype has ten or more counts. The chain couples TRBV29-1 to TRBJ2-1, with TRBD2 identical over 11 bases. V shed 6 bases, J shed 4 bases, and the junction held 5 bases outside the gene matches. There are 14 residues in the CDR3. Germline CDR1 and CDR2: SQVTM and ANQGSEA. CDR3 DNA: TGCAGCGTAGCCGGGACTAGCGGTTACAATGAGCAGTTCTTC. Translated, it gives CSVAGTSGYNEQFF.

This clonotype was counted many times. J is TRBJ2-1 and V is TRBV5-1; 9 nucleotides line up with TRBD1. The J segment lost 8 bases and the V segment lost 4 bases, leaving 4 bases of the junction unmatched. Germline V gives CDR1 SGHRS, CDR2 YFSETQ. The CDR3 consists of 13 residues. The CDR3 coding sequence is TGCGCCAGCAGCAGAGACAGGGGGTATGAGCAGTTCTTC. This translates into CASSRDRGYEQFF. The whole variable domain, remainder taken from reference TRBV5-1 and TRBJ2-1, is KAGVTQTPRYLIKTRGQQVTLSCSPISGHRSVSWYQQTPGQGLQFLFEYFSETQRNKGNFPGRFSGRQFSNSRSEMNVSTLELGDSALYLCASSRDRGYEQFFGPGTRLTVL.

This clonotype was detected ten times or more. The chain combines TRBV20-1 with TRBJ1-1; D is unresolved. V dropped 4 bases and J dropped 0 bases, with 3 bases sitting between them. The germline V gene has CDR1 DFQATT and CDR2 SNEGSKA (reference sequence). This CDR3 has 11 residues. For the CDR3, the DNA is TGCAGTGCTAAAATGAACACTGAAGCTTTCTTT. It encodes CSAKMNTEAFF.

The gene calls are TRBV5-4 and TRBJ1-1; 7 bases are a match to TRBD1. Germline V gene lookup returns CDR1 SGHNT and CDR2 YYREEE (reference sequence). The V and J ends lost 3 bases and 6 bases, in that order; junction bases with no gene match: 8. CDR3 length equals 14 residues. In DNA form, the CDR3 reads TGTGCCAGCAGCTGGGACAGTAAGGTCGCTGAAGCTTTCTTT. The encoded protein is CASSWDSKVAEAFF.

There are many counts of this clonotype. The V and J genes are TRBV29-1 and TRBJ2-1; no firm D call. CDR3 size: 11 residues. Germline CDR1 SQVTM, CDR2 ANQGSEA. The V gene lost 5 bases and the J gene lost 7 bases, with 9 bases spanning the gap. The CDR3 protein is CSVSWANEQFF. For the CDR3, the DNA is TGCAGCGTTTCCTGGGCAAATGAGCAGTTCTTC.

V is TRBV11-2 and J is TRBJ2-3; TRBD2 matches at 9 bases. Germline V CDR1 and CDR2: SGHAT, FQNNGV. The CDR3 has 16 residues. V was clipped by 3 bases and J by 2 bases; unmatched bases: 6. CDR3 region: CASSLGLAYSTDTQYF. The CDR3 coding sequence is TGTGCCAGCAGCTTGGGACTAGCATATTCCACAGATACGCAGTATTTT.

This clonotype was counted only a few times. This chain links TRBV5-1 with TRBJ2-7; 9 positions agree with TRBD1. This CDR3 has 15 residues. Germline CDR1 reads SGHRS; CDR2 reads YFSETQ. V lost 7 bases and J lost 3; bases outside the gene matches: 11. The DNA for the CDR3 is TGCGCCAGCCAAACCGGGGGACAGGGACACTACGAGCAGTACTTC. This encodes CASQTGGQGHYEQYF.

The V call is TRBV20-1, the J call TRBJ2-7; D is unclear. Trimming stripped 6 bases from V and 1 base from J, with 16 bases between. The CDR3 totals 14 residues. The V gene's germline CDR1 is DFQATT and CDR2 SNEGSKA (reference sequence). CDR3 sequence (DNA): TGCAGTGCCCGTACCCGGCAATTGTCCTACGAGCAGTACTTC. Protein product: CSARTRQLSYEQYF.

This clonotype was seen a handful of times. V usage is TRBV29-1 and J usage is TRBJ1-1, with 8 nucleotides matching TRBD1. The CDR3 covers 14 residues. Germline CDR1 and CDR2: SQVTM and ANQGSEA. The V gene end was trimmed by 7 bases and the J gene end by 5 bases; junction bases not matched to a gene: 12. For the CDR3, the DNA is TGCAGCGCGGCTTCGGGACAGGTCAGAACTGAAGCTTTCTTT. Amino acid sequence: CSAASGQVRTEAFF.

This chain links TRBV5-1 with TRBJ2-7, with 8 nucleotides matching TRBD1. CDR1 SGHRS and CDR2 YFSETQ come from the germline V gene. After removal of 4 bases from V and 1 base from J, the junction contained 4 bases not matched to a gene. The CDR3 runs 14 residues. The CDR3 DNA follows: TGCGCCAGCAGCAGGACAGGGACTTCCTACGAGCAGTACTTC. Amino acid sequence: CASSRTGTSYEQYF.

This clonotype has ten or more counts. The V gene is TRBV20-1, the J gene TRBJ1-1; perhaps TRBD1 as D (5 bases). Germline assignment: CDR1 DFQATT and CDR2 SNEGSKA (reference sequence). Trimming stripped 0 bases from V and 1 base from J, with 9 bases between. The CDR3 is 14 residues long. The CDR3 loop is CSARDPGQNTEAFF. In nucleotides, the CDR3 is TGCAGTGCTAGAGATCCCGGACAGAACACTGAAGCTTTCTTT.

This clonotype was observed at least ten times. The genes are TRBV20-1 and TRBJ2-2; D gene ambiguous. From germline, CDR1 is DFQATT and CDR2 SNEGSKA (reference sequence). Trimming took off 3 bases at V and 3 bases at J, with 17 bases between the two ends. This CDR3 contains 16 residues. As DNA, the CDR3 is TGCAGTGCTAGGGTAGCCGAGCACAGCGACACCGGGGAGCTGTTTTTT. Translated, it gives CSARVAEHSDTGELFF.

This clonotype was detected only a few times. This chain joins TRBV7-9 and TRBJ2-7, with D possibly matching TRBD2 (5 bases). The CDR3 consists of 14 residues. V lost 6 bases and J lost 2, with 14 bases in between. CDR1 is SEHNR and CDR2 is FQNEAQ in the germline V gene (reference sequence). CDR3 residues: CASSSRSRAYEQYF. The CDR3 DNA reads TGTGCCAGCAGTTCCCGGTCGCGGGCCTACGAGCAGTACTTC.

This chain connects TRBV7-8 to TRBJ2-2; TRBD2 agrees at 9 bases. J was trimmed by 7 bases and V by 0 bases; bases with no gene match: 3. Germline values: CDR1 SGHVS, CDR2 FQNEAQ. The CDR3 is made up of 15 amino acids. The CDR3 loop reads CASSLAREGDGELFF. The CDR3 nucleotides read TGTGCCAGCAGCTTAGCGCGGGAGGGGGACGGGGAGCTGTTTTTT.

This clonotype was observed at least ten times. V is TRBV20-1 and J is TRBJ2-1; 10 bases agree with TRBD2. CDR3 length equals 17 residues. J was trimmed by 7 bases and V by 4 bases; bases with no gene match: 16. CDR1 and CDR2 from the germline V gene are DFQATT and SNEGSKA (reference sequence). In DNA, the CDR3 is TGCAGTGCTATCACGACTAGCGGGCCGTTCTTGGGGAATGAGCAGTTCTTC. Protein sequence: CSAITTSGPFLGNEQFF.

This clonotype has at least ten counts. The rearrangement uses TRBV27 and TRBJ2-7; the D is unclear. Trimming removed 4 bases from V and 6 bases from J, with 13 bases in between. CDR1 and CDR2 (germline): MNHEY, SMNVEV (reference sequence). The CDR3 loop spans 13 amino acids. The chain's CDR3 is CASSWESNGEQYF. The CDR3 nucleotides read TGTGCCAGCAGTTGGGAAAGTAACGGCGAGCAGTACTTC.

This clonotype has a handful of counts. This chain uses TRBV9 with TRBJ2-3; TRBD2 agrees at 9 bases. Trimming took 4 bases from V and 5 from J; bases not matched to a gene: 11. The germline CDR1 and CDR2 sequences are SGDLS and YYNGEE. The CDR3 spans 16 residues. For the CDR3, the DNA is TGTGCCAGCAGCTTAAGAAGCGGGAGGAACGAAGATACGCAGTATTTT. It encodes CASSLRSGRNEDTQYF.